A selection of T cell receptor beta chains follows, all from one sample in a study of post-analysis software for immune sequencing data. One entry per CDR3 protein, called by TCRdb with MiXCR from the PCR reads. The table lists about 200,000 distinct CDR3 sequences, 29% of them singletons, with roughly 3.4% in the top ten. Specimen: blood. All receptors come from a girl between 2 and 17 years old with multiple sclerosis. The CDR3 runs from the conserved cysteine through the conserved F or W. Fields, in order: J gene, D gene, clone size, V gene, CDR3 DNA, CDR3 protein. The D gene is left open where the match is weak. Size tells how often a clone was seen (once, few, many) or the class of an expanded clone, and some rows leave it out.

TRBJ2-7	TRBD1	-	TRBV27	TGTGCCAGCAGAACTCTGACAGGGAGAGGCTACGAGCAGTACTTC	CASRTLTGRGYEQYF
TRBJ2-3	-	many	TRBV7-9	TGTGCCAGCAGCGACGTTCGGGGCGCGACAGATACGCAGTATTTT	CASSDVRGATDTQYF
TRBJ1-5	-	few	TRBV7-2	TGTGCCAGCAGCCCCCGCGCAGCGCCCAATCAGCCCCAGCATTTT	CASSPRAAPNQPQHF
TRBJ2-7	-	many	TRBV12-3/TRBV12-4	TGTGCCAGCAGTTTATTCGGGGCGGCCTACGAGCAGTACTTC	CASSLFGAAYEQYF
TRBJ2-5	-	many	TRBV12-3/TRBV12-4	TGTGCCAGCAGTCGATCTGGGGGGACCCAGTACTTC	CASSRSGGTQYF
TRBJ1-2	-	-	TRBV7-9	TGTGCCAGCAGCCGGGGGGAGGACTATGGCTACACCTTC	CASSRGEDYGYTF
TRBJ1-5	-	few	TRBV29-1	TGCAGCGTTGAAGGTGGGGGAGGTCAGCCCCAGCATTTT	CSVEGGGGQPQHF
TRBJ2-1	-	-	TRBV5-1	TGCGCCAGCAGCTTGGAGGTGGGACCGCCGAGTGAGCAGTTCTTC	CASSLEVGPPSEQFF
TRBJ2-7	TRBD1	many	TRBV10-3	TGTGCCATCAGCGGGGGACAGGAAAAACTCTACGAGCAGTACTTC	CAISGGQEKLYEQYF
TRBJ2-2	TRBD2	-	TRBV27	TGTGCCAGCAGTTTATCGCGACTAGCGGGGGGCACCGGGGAGCTGTTTTTT	CASSLSRLAGGTGELFF
TRBJ1-5	-	-	TRBV4-1	TGCGCCAGCAGCTTAGAAAATAGCAATCAGCCCCAGCATTTT	CASSLENSNQPQHF
TRBJ2-1	-	-	TRBV7-7	TGTGCTAGCAGCTCCCGGGTGGGGGCTAACAATGAGCAGTTCTTC	CASSSRVGANNEQFF
TRBJ2-5	-	many	TRBV20-1	TGCAGTGCCACCGACGTCCTCTACGAGACCCAGTACTTC	CSATDVLYETQYF
TRBJ1-2	-	many	TRBV7-8	TGTGCCAGCAGCTTAGAAAGCAGGGGAACTAACTATGGCTACACCTTC	CASSLESRGTNYGYTF
TRBJ2-7	-	few	TRBV19	TGTGCCAGTAGTAACAGGGACTTGAGAGGGGAGCAGTACTTC	CASSNRDLRGEQYF
TRBJ2-5	TRBD1	-	TRBV25-1	TGTGCCAGCAGTGAATCCAGGGGGCCCGGAGAGACCCAGTACTTC	CASSESRGPGETQYF
TRBJ1-5	TRBD1	-	TRBV3-1	TGTGCCAGCAGCCAAGACAGGGGGTGCCAGCCCCAGCATTTT	CASSQDRGCQPQHF
TRBJ2-7	TRBD1	-	TRBV28	TGTGCCAGCAGACCCGGGACAGAACTCTACGAGCAGTACTTC	CASRPGTELYEQYF
TRBJ2-6	-	-	TRBV5-1	TGCGCCAGCAGCTCATCCAGTGGGTTCTCTGGGGCCAACGTCCTGACTTTC	CASSSSSGFSGANVLTF
TRBJ2-3	-	-	TRBV12-3/TRBV12-4	TGTGCCAACAGTTTCGGCGGGGGACAGGCGACAGATACGCAGTATTTT	CANSFGGGQATDTQYF
TRBJ2-1	TRBD2	few	TRBV10-2	TGCGCCAGCAGGCCTAGCGGGAGGGGGGGGAATGAGCAGTTCTTC	CASRPSGRGGNEQFF
TRBJ2-7	-	-	TRBV6-5	TGTGCCAGCAGTTACTATAGGGTCCACTACGAGCAGTACTTC	CASSYYRVHYEQYF
TRBJ2-7	-	few	TRBV7-6	TGTGCCAGCAGCTTATTGCCCCAGGGATCCACCTACGAGCAGTACTTC	CASSLLPQGSTYEQYF
TRBJ2-1	-	-	TRBV7-2	TGTGCCAGCAGCTCAGAACGGACCGGGTACTACGAGCAGTTCTTC	CASSSERTGYYEQFF
TRBJ2-1	-	few	TRBV4-2	TGTGCCAGCAGCCAAGAAGGCTGGGGCGCCAGCTCCTACGAGCAGTTCTTC	CASSQEGWGASSYEQFF
TRBJ2-7	-	-	TRBV9	TGTGCCGGCAGCGTCGGACAGACGGCCTACGAGCAGTACTTC	CAGSVGQTAYEQYF